These T cell receptor beta chains were read from a single sample in a study of blood T cell repertoires in COVID-19. The method was immunoSEQ multiplex PCR; TCRdb's version includes in-frame clones alone and lacks a portion of them. The sample includes 80,000 or so clones, 80% of them seen just once. Sequenced input: peripheral blood. These receptors all come from a woman in her 70s with acute or convalescent COVID-19. Both conserved end residues are part of each CDR3. A D gene is named only where the DNA matches it firmly. Only some rows state a clone size, as once, few, many or a class for expanded clones.

J	V	D	size	DNA	CDR3
TRBJ2-4	TRBV6-2/TRBV6-3	TRBD2	.	TGTGCCAGCAGTTACTCGCCCGCAATGACTAGCGGGGGGAACAAAAACATTCAGTACTTC	CASSYSPAMTSGGNKNIQYF
TRBJ1-1	TRBV5-6	.	few	TGTGCCAGCAGCTTGGGGGTGGCGCGGATTCGAGCTTTCTTT	CASSLGVARIRAFF
TRBJ2-1	TRBV7-7	TRBD2	.	TGTGCCAGCAGCCCCGGGACTAGCGGGGTCTACAATGAGCAGTTCTTC	CASSPGTSGVYNEQFF
TRBJ1-4	TRBV3-1/TRBV3-2	.	once	TGTGCCAGCAGCCTTGGACAGTGGGCTGAAAAACTGTTTTTT	CASSLGQWAEKLFF
TRBJ1-2	TRBV11-3	.	.	TGTGCCAGCAGCTTAGTAGGGGTCTATGGCTACACCTTC	CASSLVGVYGYTF
TRBJ2-7	TRBV4-2	.	.	TGTGCCAGCAGCCAAGAGGACAGCTCCTACGAGCAGTACTTC	CASSQEDSSYEQYF
TRBJ1-6	TRBV29-1	.	.	TGCAGCGTTTCGAAAACAGGGTCTGGCTCACCCCTCCACTTT	CSVSKTGSGSPLHF
TRBJ2-2	TRBV9	TRBD2	.	TGTGCCAGCAGTTGGGGGGGCACCGGGGAGCTGTTTTTT	CASSWGGTGELFF
TRBJ2-7	TRBV6-1	.	few	TGTGCCAGCAGTGAACCCATCACCTACGAGCAGTACTTC	CASSEPITYEQYF
TRBJ1-1	TRBV5-1	.	.	TGCGCCAGCACCTCCGGAGTCTCGAACACTGAAGCTTTCTTT	CASTSGVSNTEAFF
TRBJ1-5	TRBV20-1	.	once	TGCAGTGCTAGTGAGGGAGCCGATCAGCCCCAGCATTTT	CSASEGADQPQHF
TRBJ1-2	TRBV10-1	TRBD1	.	TGCGCCAGCCCCGAACAGGGGTCTACATCTAACTATGGCTACACCTTC	CASPEQGSTSNYGYTF
TRBJ2-7	TRBV2	TRBD1	.	TGTGCCAGCAGACAGGGGCGGGTCGAGCAGTACTTC	CASRQGRVEQYF
TRBJ2-1	TRBV7-2	.	.	TGTGCCAGCAGCTCCCAAGTCCAGGGGAAAAATGAGCAGTTCTTC	CASSSQVQGKNEQFF
TRBJ1-3	TRBV5-4	TRBD1	.	TGTGCCAGCAGCTTGGACAGGGGCCCTGGAAACACCATATATTTT	CASSLDRGPGNTIYF
TRBJ2-2	TRBV5-4	TRBD1	.	TGTGCCAGCAGCGCGGGACAGGGTCACACCGGGGAGCTGTTTTTT	CASSAGQGHTGELFF
TRBJ2-1	TRBV7-9	TRBD1	.	TGTGCCAGCAGCCCGACAGGGGCTCGTTACAATGAGCAGTTCTTC	CASSPTGARYNEQFF